This entry lists 28 T cell receptor beta chains sequenced from one sample in a study of T-cell reconstitution after alpha-beta-depleted transplantation in children. Unique molecular identifiers tagged the TCRbeta library. TCRdb passed the PCR reads through MiXCR, listing each CDR3 protein once. The repertoire includes about 600,000 distinct CDR3 sequences, over 10% of them detected once, and over 2% sits in the top ten. The material sequenced was PBMCs, mostly from graft donor cells, taken 360 days after TCRalphabeta/CD19-depleted stem cell transplant. All receptors come from a male patient between 10 and 17 years old who had a stem cell transplant for acute myeloid leukemia, so the T cells may come from the graft donor.

This clonotype occurred a few times. This chain uses TRBV12-3 or TRBV12-4 with TRBJ1-2; 7 bases line up with TRBD1. V lost 5 bases to trimming and J lost 8 bases; unmatched junction nucleotides: 14. CDR3 size: 15 residues. The CDR3 DNA is TGTGCCAGCAGTCCCCTAGGACAGGCAGTCGGGGGCTACACCTTC. Translated: CASSPLGQAVGGYTF.

This clonotype appeared many times. The chain employs TRBV7-2 and TRBJ2-7, with 7 positions matching TRBD1. The length of the CDR3 is 13 residues. V lost 3 bases to trimming and J lost 7 bases; unmatched junction nucleotides: 6. Per the germline V gene, CDR1 is SGHTA and CDR2 is FQGNSA. CDR3 region: CASSFDRAGEQYF. As DNA, the CDR3 is TGTGCCAGCAGCTTCGACAGGGCTGGGGAGCAGTACTTC.

This clonotype was seen only a few times. This may be a read error: a much more frequent sequence differs by one nucleotide. V is TRBV28 and J is TRBJ2-1; D is ambiguous. CDR3 size: 13 residues. The germline V gene encodes CDR1 MDHEN and CDR2 SYDVKM. V was pared by 3 bases and J by 3 bases, with 6 bases between. The CDR3 DNA is TGTGCCAGCAGTTTGGGCAACTACAATGAGCAGTTCTTC. Translating it yields CASSLGNYNEQFF.

CDR3 in amino acids: CSAPGLKRAYEQYF. CDR3 bases: TGCAGTGCTCCGGGGTTGAAACGTGCCTACGAGCAGTACTTC. The rearrangement joins TRBV20-1 to TRBJ2-7; tentatively, D is TRBD2 (5 bases). The V gene's germline CDR1 is DFQATT and CDR2 SNEGSKA (reference sequence). The V gene lost 5 bases and the J gene lost 2 bases, with 16 bases spanning the gap. The CDR3 loop spans 14 amino acids.

This clonotype has just a few counts. The chain couples TRBV10-3 to TRBJ2-1, with TRBD1 as a possible D gene (6 bases). Trimming removed 11 bases from V and 0 bases from J, with 17 bases in between. The CDR3 extends over 15 amino acids. Germline V CDR1 and CDR2: ENHRY, SYGVKD. The chain's CDR3 is CAAYFRGPSYNEQFF. DNA for the CDR3: TGTGCCGCGTACTTCAGGGGTCCCTCCTACAATGAGCAGTTCTTC.

The CDR3 spells CASSPGGGSNQPQHF. CDR3 DNA: TGCGCCAGCAGCCCGGGAGGGGGAAGCAATCAGCCCCAGCATTTT. The rearrangement joins TRBV5-1 to TRBJ1-5; perhaps TRBD1 as D (6 bases). The CDR3 covers 15 residues. Trimming stripped 4 bases from V and 1 base from J, with 12 bases between. Germline loops: CDR1 SGHRS, CDR2 YFSETQ.

The V gene is TRBV28, the J gene TRBJ1-2, with 7 positions matching TRBD1. Losses at the gene ends were 3 bases for V and 8 bases for J; bases not matched to a gene: 6. Germline CDR1 is MDHEN and CDR2 is SYDVKM. The CDR3 extends over 13 amino acids. The CDR3 loop reads CASSFYRGRGYTF. CDR3 DNA: TGTGCCAGCAGTTTCTACAGGGGACGCGGCTACACCTTC.

This chain uses TRBV5-1 with TRBJ2-7; TRBD1 aligns across 11 bases. V lost 4 bases and J lost 6; bases outside the gene matches: 15. The CDR3 is 17 residues long. Germline V lookup: CDR1 SGHRS, CDR2 YFSETQ. In DNA form, the CDR3 reads TGCGCCAGCAGCCCAGGACAGGGGGCTTTCGTTTCACTCGAGCAGTACTTC. Translation gives CASSPGQGAFVSLEQYF.

The CDR3 coding sequence is TGTGCCAGCTCACCGATAGGGACAGGAGGGACAGATACGCAGTATTTT. It translates to CASSPIGTGGTDTQYF. This chain joins TRBV18 and TRBJ2-3; 8 bases are shared with TRBD1. Looked up from germline, CDR1 is KGHSH and CDR2 is LQKENI. V lost 3 bases to trimming and J lost 3 bases; unmatched junction nucleotides: 8. This CDR3 is 16 amino acids long.

The gene calls are TRBV7-2 and TRBJ2-7; 7 bases map to TRBD1. The CDR3 consists of 16 residues. Germline trimming cut 6 bases from V and 0 bases from J; bases unmatched to any gene: 11. Germline CDR1 is SGHTA and CDR2 is FQGNSA. This CDR3 reads CASRRDGTASSYEQYF. The CDR3 bases are TGTGCCAGCAGGCGCGACGGGACAGCCAGCTCCTACGAGCAGTACTTC.

This chain uses TRBV28 with TRBJ2-7; no definite D call. This CDR3 has 13 amino acids. Germline V gene data show CDR1 as MDHEN and CDR2 as SYDVKM. V lost 2 bases and J 3 bases, leaving 8 bases between the germline ends. For the CDR3, the DNA is TGTGCCAGCAGTTTACGCGCCTTCTACGAGCAGTACTTC. This encodes CASSLRAFYEQYF.

In its sample, this clonotype was seen a few times. The chain uses TRBV7-9 and TRBJ2-7; D is undetermined. Germline CDR1 reads SEHNR; CDR2 reads FQNEAQ (reference sequence). This CDR3 is built from 12 residues. V dropped 2 bases and J dropped 8 bases, with 10 bases sitting between them. The CDR3 is CASSLYPPQQYF. For the CDR3, the DNA is TGTGCCAGCAGCTTATATCCCCCGCAGCAGTACTTC. Drawing the rest from reference TRBV7-9 and TRBJ2-7, the complete variable domain is DTGVSQNPRHKITKRGQNVTFRCDPISEHNRLYWYRQTLGQGPEFLTYFQNEAQLEKSRLLSDRFSAERPKGSFSTLEIQRTEQGDSAMYLCASSLYPPQQYFGPGTRLTVT.

The chain joins TRBV7-2 to TRBJ2-2, with unresolved D. This CDR3 is 15 amino acids long. The germline V gene has CDR1 SGHTA and CDR2 FQGNSA. The V end lost 1 base, the J end lost 3 bases, and 9 bases lay between the germline ends. CDR3 DNA sequence: TGTGCCAGCAGCTTAGGTCCTACCTACACCGGGGAGCTGTTTTTT. The encoded protein is CASSLGPTYTGELFF. Using reference TRBV7-2 and TRBJ2-2 for the parts outside the CDR3, the full variable domain is GAGVSQSPSNKVTEKGKDVELRCDPISGHTALYWYRQSLGQGLEFLIYFQGNSAPDKSGLPSDRFSAERTGGSVSTLTIQRTQQEDSAVYLCASSLGPTYTGELFFGEGSRLTVL.

This clonotype has just a few counts. This rearrangement joins TRBV10-3 to TRBJ2-1, with 9 positions matching TRBD1. J lost 7 bases, V lost 9 bases, and 4 bases had no gene match. CDR1 and CDR2 (germline): ENHRY, SYGVKD. The CDR3 covers 12 residues. The CDR3 DNA follows: TGTGCCATTCTGACAGGGGGGAATGAGCAGTTCTTC. Translating it yields CAILTGGNEQFF.

V and J are TRBV7-2 and TRBJ1-3; perhaps TRBD1 as D (6 bases). Germline loops: CDR1 SGHTA, CDR2 FQGNSA. CDR3 length equals 15 residues. The V and J ends lost 1 base and 3 bases respectively, with 10 bases between them. CDR3 nucleotides: TGTGCCAGCAGCTTAGGGGGGGGGCTTGGAAACACCATATATTTT. Its protein product is CASSLGGGLGNTIYF.

The sample holds a few counts of this clonotype. This sequence joins TRBV4-3 and TRBJ2-2; TRBD1 or TRBD2 may be the D gene (5 bases each). Trimming stripped 4 bases from V and 0 bases from J, with 18 bases between. The CDR3 runs 18 residues. Looked up from germline, CDR1 is LGHNA and CDR2 is YSLEER. The CDR3 protein is CASSLEGLAAANTGELFF. The CDR3 DNA sequence: TGCGCCAGCAGCCTCGAGGGGCTAGCCGCCGCGAACACCGGGGAGCTGTTTTTT.

This sequence joins TRBV7-9 and TRBJ2-3; D ambiguous. Trimming left V 1 base short and J 6 bases short, with 20 bases between. CDR1 SEHNR and CDR2 FQNEAQ come from the germline V gene (reference sequence). CDR3 length equals 17 residues. CDR3 region: CASSLDQLTLLLDTQYF. The CDR3 DNA follows: TGTGCCAGCAGCTTAGACCAGTTGACCCTGCTATTGGATACGCAGTATTTT.

This clonotype occurred many times. The V call is TRBV28, the J call TRBJ2-1; D is unclear. The ends were cut back, 5 bases at V and 8 bases at J, with 10 bases in the middle. This CDR3 spans 12 amino acids. Germline V lookup: CDR1 MDHEN, CDR2 SYDVKM. DNA for the CDR3: TGTGCCAGCAGTGGTTTGGCGGATGAGCAGTTCTTC. It codes for CASSGLADEQFF.

In this sample, this clonotype turned up a few times. The V gene is TRBV5-1, the J gene TRBJ1-1, with 8 bases lining up with TRBD1. CDR1 is SGHRS and CDR2 is YFSETQ in the germline V gene. The V and J ends lost 1 base and 2 bases, in that order; junction bases with no gene match: 4. CDR3 length equals 15 residues. Here the CDR3 DNA reads TGCGCCAGCAGCTTGACCGGGACAGGTAACACTGAAGCTTTCTTT. It codes for CASSLTGTGNTEAFF.

This clonotype occurred many times. V usage is TRBV7-6 and J usage is TRBJ2-3; TRBD2 matches at 9 bases. Germline V gene sequence: CDR1 SGHVS, CDR2 FNYEAQ. This CDR3 has 17 residues. V was clipped by 5 bases and J by 2 bases; unmatched bases: 11. The CDR3 bases are TGTGCCAGCAGCCCCTTTCCAATAGCGGGAGCCACAGATACGCAGTATTTT. Amino acids: CASSPFPIAGATDTQYF. The full variable domain, with the rest looked up from reference TRBV7-6 and TRBJ2-3, is GAGVSQSPRYKVTKRGQDVALRCDPISGHVSLYWYRQALGQGPEFLTYFNYEAQQDKSGLPNDRFSAERPEGSISTLTIQRTEQRDSAMYRCASSPFPIAGATDTQYFGPGTRLTVL.

The sample holds many counts of this clonotype. The chain couples TRBV20-1 to TRBJ2-1, with TRBD2 matching 11 bases. This CDR3 spans 17 amino acids. The trim removed 0 bases at V and 6 bases at J, leaving 10 bases unmatched. CDR1 is DFQATT, CDR2 SNEGSKA, per germline (reference sequence). CDR3 nucleotide sequence: TGCAGTGCTAGAGATCTCGTAGCGGGAGGGCCCCTCAATGAGCAGTTCTTC. Translation gives CSARDLVAGGPLNEQFF.

This clonotype appeared a few times. The chain combines TRBV5-1 with TRBJ2-1; the D gene is possibly TRBD1 (5 bases). The V and J ends lost 0 bases and 2 bases respectively, with 9 bases between them. In germline, CDR1 is SGHRS, CDR2 YFSETQ. This CDR3 has 15 amino acids. The CDR3 DNA reads TGCGCCAGCAGCTTGGACAGGCCCGCCTACAATGAGCAGTTCTTC. Translating it yields CASSLDRPAYNEQFF.

This clonotype was seen many times. V and J are TRBV4-2 and TRBJ1-3; 7 bases align to TRBD1. The CDR3 covers 16 residues. J was trimmed by 0 bases and V by 3 bases; bases with no gene match: 5. The V gene's germline CDR1 is LGHNA and CDR2 YNFKEQ. CDR3 residues: CASSQQGGFSGNTIYF. The CDR3 coding sequence is TGTGCCAGCAGCCAGCAGGGGGGATTCTCTGGAAACACCATATATTTT.

This clonotype was seen many times. The J gene is TRBJ2-5, the V gene TRBV21-1. TRBV21-1 is a recognized pseudogene. This CDR3 spans 10 amino acids. CDR3 nucleotide sequence: TGTGCCAGCAGCGCCTTGCCCCAGTACTTC. Residues: CASSALPQYF.

The chain carries TRBV5-5 and TRBJ2-7; 9 bases agree with TRBD1. V lost 4 bases and J lost 3; bases outside the gene matches: 11. From germline, CDR1 is SGHKS and CDR2 YYEKEE (reference sequence). The CDR3 has 16 amino acids. This CDR3 is CASSPMPGQGGYEQYF. The CDR3 nucleotides read TGTGCCAGCAGCCCTATGCCGGGACAGGGCGGCTACGAGCAGTACTTC. Full variable domain (missing parts from reference TRBV5-5 and TRBJ2-7): DAGVTQSPTHLIKTRGQQVTLRCSPISGHKSVSWYQQVLGQGPQFIFQYYEKEERGRGNFPDRFSARQFPNYSSELNVNALLLGDSALYLCASSPMPGQGGYEQYFGPGTRLTVT.

V gene TRBV12-3 or TRBV12-4 combines with J gene TRBJ1-1; D is unclear. V shed 1 base and J shed 4 bases, with 10 bases lying between them. The CDR3 sequence is 14 residues long. The CDR3 coding sequence is TGTGCCAGCAGTTTAGTTGGGTATGGCACTGAAGCTTTCTTT. Amino acid sequence: CASSLVGYGTEAFF.

This rearrangement joins TRBV7-2 to TRBJ2-7, with 7 positions matching TRBD2. Per germline, CDR1 SGHTA and CDR2 FQGNSA. The junction had 8 bases not matched to a gene; V was cut back by 6 bases and J by 3 bases. CDR3 length: 14 residues. The CDR3 region has the DNA TGTGCCAGCAGGAGACGGACTAGGGACTACGAGCAGTACTTC. It specifies CASRRRTRDYEQYF.

J is TRBJ2-1 and V is TRBV4-1; D is ambiguous. Trimming left V 0 bases short and J 5 bases short, with 11 bases between. The germline V gene has CDR1 MGHRA and CDR2 YSYEKL. The CDR3 has 15 residues. The CDR3 is CASSQEGPFNNEQFF. DNA for the CDR3: TGCGCCAGCAGCCAAGAAGGACCCTTCAACAATGAGCAGTTCTTC.